These T cell receptor beta chains were read from a single sample in a study of blood T cell repertoires in COVID-19. Profiling relied on immunoSEQ multiplex PCR, and the TCRdb table lists in-frame clones only, not all of them. The sample yields around 37,000 clones, about two thirds seen once. Sample: peripheral blood. The receptors originated from a man between 65 and 85 years old with COVID-19, enrolled during active disease. The CDR3 runs from the conserved cysteine through the conserved F or W. The D gene is left open where the match is weak. Clone size is shown for a subset of rows, as once, few, many or a class of expanded clone.

d_call	v_call	clone_size	j_call	cdr3_aa	cdr3_nt
NA	TRBV11-2	NA	TRBJ2-1	CASSLTTYLNEQFF	TGTGCCAGCAGCCTTACGACTTATTTGAATGAGCAGTTCTTC
NA	TRBV6-6	NA	TRBJ2-1	CASSPTAGEQFF	TGTGCCAGCAGCCCTACGGCGGGTGAGCAGTTCTTC
NA	TRBV30	NA	TRBJ2-1	CAWSVKGRRNEQFF	TGTGCCTGGAGTGTAAAGGGGCGCAGGAATGAGCAGTTCTTC
TRBD2	TRBV4-2	NA	TRBJ2-7	CASSQANVAGNYEQYF	TGTGCCAGCAGCCAAGCCAATGTAGCGGGAAACTACGAGCAGTACTTC
NA	TRBV24-1	few	TRBJ2-7	CATSDGQNEQYF	TGTGCCACCAGTGATGGACAGAACGAGCAGTACTTC
NA	TRBV18	NA	TRBJ2-7	CASSPRGSHYEQYF	TGTGCCAGCTCACCACGAGGGAGCCACTACGAGCAGTACTTC
NA	TRBV2	NA	TRBJ1-2	CASSDTVYGYTF	TGTGCCAGCAGCGACACGGTGTATGGCTACACCTTC
NA	TRBV29-1	once	TRBJ2-7	CSVAGLNNYEQYF	TGCAGCGTTGCGGGACTTAATAACTACGAGCAGTACTTC
TRBD1	TRBV7-8	few	TRBJ1-1	CASSTGTGGMNTEAFF	TGTGCCAGCAGCACCGGGACAGGGGGTATGAACACTGAAGCTTTCTTT
NA	TRBV7-9	few	TRBJ1-1	CASSLTPAGGTEAFF	TGTGCCAGCAGCTTAACCCCAGCCGGGGGCACTGAAGCTTTCTTT
NA	TRBV6-1	NA	TRBJ1-3	CASSDPRGLKSSGNTIYF	TGTGCCAGCAGTGACCCCCGGGGACTGAAAAGCTCTGGAAACACCATATATTTT
TRBD2	TRBV24-1	NA	TRBJ2-2	CATSDFSSGGRGELFF	TGTGCCACCAGTGATTTCTCTAGCGGGGGGCGCGGGGAGCTGTTTTTT
NA	TRBV5-6	NA	TRBJ1-5	CASSFGGMEFQPQHF	TGTGCCAGCAGCTTTGGGGGGATGGAATTTCAGCCCCAGCATTTT
NA	TRBV4-2	NA	TRBJ1-4	CASSQDEEKLFF	TGTGCCAGCAGCCAAGATGAGGAAAAACTGTTTTTT
NA	TRBV6-5	NA	TRBJ2-2	CASVRQATNTGELFF	TGTGCCAGCGTCCGACAGGCGACAAACACCGGGGAGCTGTTTTTT
NA	TRBV5-4	few	TRBJ1-5	CASSLDREQPQHF	TGTGCCAGCAGCTTGGACAGAGAACAGCCCCAGCATTTT
NA	TRBV7-9	few	TRBJ2-1	CASSPPVRMYNEQFF	TGTGCCAGCAGCCCACCGGTCAGGATGTACAATGAGCAGTTCTTC
TRBD1	TRBV7-2	NA	TRBJ1-5	CASSLYRGHIQPQHF	TGTGCCAGCAGCTTATATAGGGGGCACATTCAGCCCCAGCATTTT
TRBD2	TRBV3-1/TRBV3-2	once	TRBJ2-1	CASSQGGGNEQFF	TGTGCCAGCAGCCAAGGCGGGGGCAATGAGCAGTTCTTC
NA	TRBV29-1	NA	TRBJ2-1	CSVGPGVMTYNEQFF	TGCAGCGTTGGCCCGGGAGTGATGACCTACAATGAGCAGTTCTTC
NA	TRBV5-1	NA	TRBJ1-2	CASSPEGGGYGYTF	TGCGCCAGCAGCCCGGAGGGGGGGGGCTATGGCTACACCTTC
TRBD2	TRBV27	many	TRBJ2-1	CASSFRGGNEQFF	TGTGCCAGCAGCTTCCGGGGGGGGAATGAGCAGTTCTTC
NA	TRBV6-2/TRBV6-3	NA	TRBJ1-6	CASSYGAYSPLHF	TGTGCCAGCAGTTACGGGGCATATTCACCCCTCCACTTT
TRBD1	TRBV28	few	TRBJ1-2	CASGLQGVYGYTF	TGTGCCAGCGGGTTACAGGGGGTCTATGGCTACACCTTC
TRBD1	TRBV7-9	NA	TRBJ2-1	CASSRGQFYNEQFF	TGTGCCAGCAGCCGGGGACAGTTCTACAATGAGCAGTTCTTC
NA	TRBV9	NA	TRBJ2-7	CASSPRTGSYEQYF	TGTGCCAGCAGCCCCAGGACTGGGTCCTACGAGCAGTACTTC
TRBD1	TRBV6-5	NA	TRBJ2-7	CASSSGTGSYEQYF	TGTGCCAGCAGCTCCGGGACAGGGTCCTACGAGCAGTACTTC
TRBD1	TRBV2	NA	TRBJ1-1	CASSGGRGPVEAFF	TGTGCCAGCAGTGGGGGCAGGGGGCCTGTTGAAGCTTTCTTT
NA	TRBV6-2/TRBV6-3	NA	TRBJ1-1	CASSYSAVNTEAFF	TGTGCCAGCAGTTACTCGGCGGTTAACACTGAAGCTTTCTTT
NA	TRBV18	NA	TRBJ1-2	CASSPSADGAYGYTF	TGTGCCAGCTCACCCTCTGCGGATGGGGCATATGGCTACACCTTC
TRBD1	TRBV5-1	NA	TRBJ1-6	CASSLKGAGRNSPLHF	TGCGCCAGCAGCTTGAAGGGGGCAGGGCGTAATTCACCCCTCCACTTT
NA	TRBV7-2	NA	TRBJ1-2	CASSLRLSGYTF	TGTGCCAGCAGCTTAAGACTATCTGGCTACACCTTC
NA	TRBV19	NA	TRBJ1-3	CASSMARMSSGNTIYF	TGTGCCAGTAGTATGGCCAGGATGAGCTCTGGAAACACCATATATTTT
NA	TRBV3-1/TRBV3-2	few	TRBJ2-1	CASSPSGGSYNEQFF	TGTGCCAGCAGCCCCTCGGGTGGGAGCTACAATGAGCAGTTCTTC
NA	TRBV18	few	TRBJ2-7	CASSPAVGTSYEQYF	TGTGCCAGCTCACCAGCGGTGGGGACATCTTACGAGCAGTACTTC
NA	TRBV4-2	few	TRBJ1-2	CASSQDARNYGYTF	TGTGCCAGCAGCCAAGATGCGAGAAACTATGGCTACACCTTC
NA	TRBV19	NA	TRBJ1-1	CASSIDRGVGRAFF	TGTGCCAGTAGTATAGATCGCGGGGTCGGACGAGCTTTCTTT